This T cell receptor (beta chain) comes out of a study of shared clonotypes between healthy human individuals. Healthy and HIV-negative, the adult donors had no recent acute infections or vaccinations. Points on this clone: Its antigen is not identified.

Assay: immunoSEQ multiplex PCR; the TCRdb copy retains only in-frame clones and omits some. The data contain a few million clones, 90% to 97% of them seen just once; the ten biggest clones take up roughly 0.13%. The CDR3 loop spans 15 amino acids. Germline V gene sequence: CDR1 MNHEY, CDR2 SMNVEV (reference sequence). V was pared by 5 bases and J by 3 bases, with 3 bases of the junction left unmatched. Findings and caveats of the study: Despite large depth, rarefaction showed incomplete sorted-subset sequencing.

Sequenced sample: naive CD4+ T cells sorted from blood. Subset: CD45RA+ positively selected. This clonotype was obtained from a man younger than 35 in good health. The rearrangement joins TRBV27 to TRBJ2-1, with 11 positions matching TRBD2. This CDR3 is CASSGGTSGYNEQFF. Written as DNA, the CDR3 is TGTGCCAGCAGTGGCGGGACTAGCGGCTACAATGAGCAGTTCTTC.